This T cell receptor beta chain was sequenced for a study of blood T cell repertoires in COVID-19. TCRdb's copy holds only in-frame clones and misses some; the assay was immunoSEQ multiplex PCR. Of under 95,000 clones in the sample, more than 85% were seen once. Germline loops: CDR1 MNHNS, CDR2 SASEGT. CDR3 length equals 16 residues. Trimming removed 3 bases from V and 3 bases from J; junction bases left unmatched: 7. This clonotype originated in a man aged 40-49 years with acute or convalescent COVID-19. J is TRBJ2-7 and V is TRBV6-1, with 11 bases lining up with TRBD2. The sample taken for sequencing was peripheral blood. The CDR3 bases are TGTGCCAGCAGTGAGGGACTAGCGGCCACGCTCTACGAGCAGTACTTC. Protein sequence: CASSEGLAATLYEQYF.